These 23 T cell receptor beta chains were sequenced from one sample in a study of PD-L1 blockade in urothelial cancer. Profiled with immunoSEQ multiplex PCR; TCRdb holds only in-frame clones, not every one. The sample has approximately 90,000 clones, 90% seen once. Time point reported: pretreatment peripheral blood. This sample comprised PBMCs, obtained around atezolizumab (anti-PD-L1) treatment. These receptors originate from a man aged 60 to 69 with urothelial cancer.

This rearrangement joins TRBV7-8 to TRBJ2-5; 10 bases match TRBD2. The CDR3 is 15 amino acids. Germline assignment: CDR1 SGHVS and CDR2 FQNEAQ. V was clipped by 4 bases and J by 5 bases; unmatched bases: 7. CDR3: CASSSPAGGSETQYF. The CDR3, as DNA: TGTGCCAGCAGCTCGCCAGCGGGGGGGTCTGAGACCCAGTACTTC.

J is TRBJ2-7 and V is TRBV25-1, with TRBD2 matching over 7 bases. CDR1 and CDR2 from the germline V gene are MGHDK and SYGVNS. CDR3 length: 15 residues. V dropped 3 bases and J dropped 3; count of bases not matched to a gene: 8. CDR3 coding DNA: TGTGCCAGCAGTGATCTTACTAGCGCAAGCTACGAGCAGTACTTC. Amino acid sequence: CASSDLTSASYEQYF.

V usage is TRBV5-6 and J usage is TRBJ1-2; 7 positions agree with TRBD1. The V segment lost 2 bases and the J segment 2 bases; nucleotides outside the gene matches: 6. CDR3 length equals 15 residues. CDR1 and CDR2 (germline): SGHDT, YYEEEE. The DNA for the CDR3 is TGTGCCAGCAGCTTAGACTCCAGGGGGAACTATGGCTACACCTTC. Translating gives CASSLDSRGNYGYTF.

For the CDR3, the DNA is TGTGCTTCGACTAGCGGAGAATACAATGAGCAGTTCTTC. Translating it yields CASTSGEYNEQFF. V usage is TRBV6-5 and J usage is TRBJ2-1, with TRBD2 matching over 9 bases. The CDR3 consists of 13 residues. Per germline, CDR1 MNHEY and CDR2 SVGAGI.

The rearrangement uses TRBV5-5 and TRBJ2-7; 9 bases map to TRBD1. Germline CDR1 and CDR2: SGHKS and YYEKEE (reference sequence). The CDR3 covers 15 residues. V was clipped by 5 bases and J by 1 base; unmatched bases: 7. The CDR3 here is CASSGGQGGSYEQYF. CDR3 in DNA: TGTGCCAGCAGTGGGGGACAGGGAGGTTCCTACGAGCAGTACTTC.

The gene calls are TRBV18 and TRBJ2-1; TRBD1 matches at 7 bases. The germline CDR1 and CDR2 sequences are KGHSH and LQKENI. The CDR3 is 15 residues long. V shed 2 bases and J 3 bases; nucleotides not matched to a gene: 4. The CDR3 spells CASSPGTALYNEQFF. The DNA for the CDR3 is TGTGCCAGCTCACCAGGGACAGCGCTCTACAATGAGCAGTTCTTC.

The chain carries TRBV5-8 and TRBJ2-7; tentatively, D is TRBD1 (5 bases). This CDR3 region has 15 residues. Germline V gene lookup returns CDR1 SGHTS and CDR2 YDEGEE. With 6 bases removed from V and 6 bases from J, the gap between germline ends came to 22 bases. CDR3 sequence reads: CASTTEWKGVGEQYF. The CDR3 DNA reads TGTGCCAGCACCACGGAGTGGAAAGGGGTAGGCGAGCAGTACTTC.

The chain links TRBV5-3 to TRBJ2-6; possible D gene TRBD2, 6 bases. TRBV5-3 falls under the ORF class, with uncertain function. The V gene lost 5 bases and the J gene lost 0 bases, with 18 bases spanning the gap. This CDR3 has 18 amino acids. This CDR3 is CARRPPGTPISGANVLTF. DNA for the CDR3: TGTGCCAGAAGACCGCCGGGGACTCCCATCTCTGGGGCCAACGTCCTGACTTTC.

The gene calls are TRBV7-9 and TRBJ2-4, with D tentatively TRBD2 (6 bases). The CDR3 contains 14 residues. Germline CDR1 is SEHNR and CDR2 is FQNEAQ (reference sequence). V lost 1 base to trimming and J lost 6 bases, with 10 bases between them. The CDR3 is CASSLEGSGNIQYF. The DNA of the CDR3 is TGTGCCAGCAGCTTAGAGGGTAGCGGAAACATTCAGTACTTC.

The J gene is TRBJ2-1, the V gene TRBV6-5; D is perhaps TRBD2 (6 bases). The CDR3 runs to 16 residues. The V and J ends lost 4 bases and 4 bases respectively, with 17 bases between them. Germline values: CDR1 MNHEY, CDR2 SVGAGI. The CDR3 region has the DNA TGTGCCAGCAGTTCGTCCTTAGCGGTGAGATACAATGAGCAGTTCTTC. Translation gives CASSSSLAVRYNEQFF.

The V call is TRBV30, the J call TRBJ2-1; 10 nucleotides align to TRBD2. The germline V gene encodes CDR1 GTSNPN and CDR2 SVGIG (reference sequence). This CDR3 region has 13 residues. Trimming removed 5 bases from V and 8 bases from J; junction bases left unmatched: 6. CDR3 sequence (DNA): TGTGCCTGGGCTAGCGGGAGTCGCCATGAGCAGTTCTTC. The encoded protein is CAWASGSRHEQFF.

The V call is TRBV7-9, the J call TRBJ2-3; 9 bases are a match to TRBD1. The CDR3 has 18 amino acids. The germline V gene encodes CDR1 SEHNR and CDR2 FQNEAQ (reference sequence). V lost 4 bases to trimming and J lost 2 bases; unmatched junction nucleotides: 13. The CDR3 DNA follows: TGTGCCAGCAGCTATTGGATGGGCAGGACAGGGGTCACAGATACGCAGTATTTT. Protein product: CASSYWMGRTGVTDTQYF.

The DNA of the CDR3 is TGTGCCAGCAGTACGACAGGGGGTGGGAATTCACCCCTCCACTTT. Translation gives CASSTTGGGNSPLHF. J is TRBJ1-6 and V is TRBV7-3; 9 nucleotides agree with TRBD1. From germline, CDR1 is SGHTA and CDR2 FQGTGA. After removal of 6 bases from V and 7 bases from J, the junction contained 7 bases not matched to a gene. CDR3 size: 15 residues.

V gene TRBV7-2 combines with J gene TRBJ2-3; D is perhaps TRBD2 (5 bases). V shed 8 bases and J shed 1 base, with 16 bases lying between them. CDR3 size: 15 residues. Germline lookup yields CDR1 SGHTA and CDR2 FQGNSA. The CDR3 nucleotides are TGTGCCAGCCGAAGGAGCGGTCCTGGCACAGATACGCAGTATTTT. It encodes CASRRSGPGTDTQYF.

This chain links TRBV27 with TRBJ2-2, with 9 nucleotides matching TRBD2. The J segment lost 1 base and the V segment lost 2 bases, leaving 8 bases of the junction unmatched. The CDR3 consists of 18 residues. Germline CDR1 is MNHEY and CDR2 is SMNVEV (reference sequence). The DNA of the CDR3 is TGTGCCAGCAGTTTACCTACAGGGCGGGGGGGGAACACCGGGGAGCTGTTTTTT. It is translated as CASSLPTGRGGNTGELFF.

The chain couples TRBV30 to TRBJ1-5, with 7 bases lining up with TRBD1. Germline V gene data show CDR1 as GTSNPN and CDR2 as SVGIG (reference sequence). The CDR3 covers 13 residues. V gave up 5 bases and J gave up 4 bases; unmatched junction bases: 5. CDR3 residues: CAWGDRANQPQHF. CDR3 nucleotides: TGTGCCTGGGGGGACAGAGCTAATCAGCCCCAGCATTTT.

The V gene is TRBV19, the J gene TRBJ2-2; 7 bases are a match to TRBD1. The germline V gene encodes CDR1 LNHDA and CDR2 SQIVND (reference sequence). The CDR3 is 16 amino acids. J was trimmed by 4 bases and V by 2 bases; bases with no gene match: 7. The CDR3 spells CASSITGVWSTGELFF. CDR3 DNA: TGTGCCAGTAGTATAACAGGGGTCTGGAGCACCGGGGAGCTGTTTTTT.

Only one count was recorded for this clone. The gene calls are TRBV5-4 and TRBJ2-5; a possible D gene is TRBD2 (5 bases). The V end was cut by 3 bases, the J end by 4 bases, with 13 bases between. This CDR3 region has 14 residues. The germline CDR1 and CDR2 sequences are SGHNT and YYREEE (reference sequence). CDR3 in DNA: TGTGCCAGCAGCTCCTTCGGGGTGGGAGAGACCCAGTACTTC. Translation gives CASSSFGVGETQYF.

CDR3 protein: CASSSAGSDTQYF. The CDR3 DNA follows: TGTGCCAGCAGCTCCGCAGGGTCAGATACGCAGTATTTT. The chain couples TRBV7-7 to TRBJ2-3, with D possibly matching TRBD1 (5 bases). CDR1 and CDR2 (germline): SSHAT, FNYEAQ (reference sequence). The CDR3 sequence is 13 residues long. Trimming pared 4 bases from V and 4 bases from J, leaving 9 bases between.

This chain joins TRBV7-9 and TRBJ2-7; 7 bases match TRBD1. The CDR3 sequence is 16 residues long. Losses at the gene ends were 1 base for V and 3 bases for J; bases not matched to a gene: 9. Germline values: CDR1 SEHNR, CDR2 FQNEAQ (reference sequence). The CDR3 DNA is TGTGCCAGCAGCTTAGTTCCCAGCCGGGACAGCTACGAGCAGTACTTC. It translates to CASSLVPSRDSYEQYF. The variable domain in full, completed from reference TRBV7-9 and TRBJ2-7, reads DTGVSQNPRHKITKRGQNVTFRCDPISEHNRLYWYRQTLGQGPEFLTYFQNEAQLEKSRLLSDRFSAERPKGSFSTLEIQRTEQGDSAMYLCASSLVPSRDSYEQYFGPGTRLTVT.

This clone was picked up one time. The rearrangement links TRBV6-5 to TRBJ1-2; a possible D gene is TRBD1 (5 bases). CDR3 length: 14 residues. Germline V gene data show CDR1 as MNHEY and CDR2 as SVGAGI. Trimming removed 2 bases at V and 2 bases at J, with 9 bases between. DNA for the CDR3: TGTGCCAGCAGTTACATCTCAGGGAACTATGGCTACACCTTC. Residues: CASSYISGNYGYTF.

The gene calls are TRBV6-1 and TRBJ2-5, with 10 nucleotides matching TRBD2. The CDR3 extends over 18 amino acids. Germline assignment: CDR1 MNHNS and CDR2 SASEGT. Germline trimming cut 3 bases from V and 1 base from J; bases unmatched to any gene: 11. The CDR3 spells CASSDNPRTSGIQETQYF. The CDR3 bases are TGTGCCAGCAGTGATAACCCCCGGACTAGCGGTATCCAAGAGACCCAGTACTTC.

The chain uses TRBV9 and TRBJ1-4; 7 bases are a match to TRBD1. The CDR3 spans 16 residues. CDR1 is SGDLS, CDR2 YYNGEE, per germline. Trimming removed 4 bases from V and 0 bases from J; junction bases left unmatched: 6. The CDR3 protein is CASSSGQVATNEKLFF. CDR3 in DNA: TGTGCCAGCAGCTCTGGACAGGTAGCAACTAATGAAAAACTGTTTTTT.